Following are 19 T cell receptor beta chains from one sample sequenced in a study of response to subunit inactivated influenza vaccine (dated by TCRdb to about 2018). Libraries were prepared through RT-PCR. The instrument given in TCRdb is Illumina HiSeq 2500. Using fastp at Q25 and MiXCR, TCRdb reprocessed the public reads and kept productive beta chains. Rows matching on CDR3 protein sequence are summarized as one entry with the most common DNA and genes. This sample gives 500,000 to 700,000 distinct CDR3 sequences in total; roughly 23% of them show up just once. In total, the top ten clones hold 2.5% to 3% of the sample. Separately, the same data were catalogued under a study of T cells expressing NK-cell markers. The second paper states: 5'RACE template switching, by which a universal primer site and unique molecular identifiers were added, was used to make TCR beta cDNA libraries.

The specimen was CD4+ T cells sorted from PBMCs, collected 11 to 12 days after vaccination. The receptors were sampled from a man between 45 and 60 years old who received an inactivated influenza vaccine. Donor details come from another sample of the same person, matched by shared clones.

This chain joins TRBV15 and TRBJ2-3, with D uncertain. V dropped 3 bases and J dropped 4 bases, with 11 bases sitting between them. The germline V gene has CDR1 LNHNV and CDR2 YYDKDF (reference sequence). The CDR3 contains 14 residues. The CDR3 spells CATSRPVNADTQYF. The CDR3 DNA is TGTGCCACCAGCAGGCCCGTGAATGCAGATACGCAGTATTTT.

This clonotype turned up a few times. CDR3 sequence reads: CSVFLGGEPDTQYF. The DNA for the CDR3 is TGCAGCGTTTTTTTGGGGGGGGAACCAGATACGCAGTATTTT. The gene calls are TRBV29-1 and TRBJ2-3; TRBD2 matches at 7 bases. V shed 5 bases, J shed 4 bases, and the junction held 9 bases outside the gene matches. The CDR3 runs to 14 residues. Germline V lookup: CDR1 SQVTM, CDR2 ANQGSEA.

The genes are TRBV27 and TRBJ2-2; TRBD2 matches at 8 bases. The CDR3 consists of 15 residues. Trimming cost V 5 bases and J 5 bases; bases outside gene matches: 7. Germline V CDR1 and CDR2: MNHEY, SMNVEV (reference sequence). The CDR3: CASSLRVAGTGELFF. CDR3 bases: TGTGCCAGCAGTCTCCGGGTAGCGGGAACCGGGGAGCTGTTTTTT.

This clonotype was detected many times. The rearrangement uses TRBV5-1 and TRBJ2-2; D uncertain. Looked up from germline, CDR1 is SGHRS and CDR2 is YFSETQ. The CDR3 consists of 15 residues. Trimming took 1 base from V and 0 from J, leaving 7 bases between them. In DNA, the CDR3 is TGCGCCAGCAGCTTGAACAGCGCGAACACCGGGGAGCTGTTTTTT. Protein product: CASSLNSANTGELFF. Full variable domain (remainder filled in from reference TRBV5-1 and TRBJ2-2): KAGVTQTPRYLIKTRGQQVTLSCSPISGHRSVSWYQQTPGQGLQFLFEYFSETQRNKGNFPGRFSGRQFSNSRSEMNVSTLELGDSALYLCASSLNSANTGELFFGEGSRLTVL.

The chain has TRBV18 and TRBJ1-2, with D unclear. This CDR3 contains 13 residues. Germline V lookup: CDR1 KGHSH, CDR2 LQKENI. Deletions cut 3 bases from V and 4 bases from J, with 9 bases between. Written as DNA, the CDR3 is TGTGCCAGCTCACCTCAACAGAGCTATGGCTACACCTTC. Its translation is CASSPQQSYGYTF.

There are many counts of this clonotype. The genes are TRBV12-3 or TRBV12-4 and TRBJ1-2; D is undetermined. Trimming pared 3 bases from V and 7 bases from J, leaving 6 bases between. The CDR3 loop spans 11 amino acids. The CDR3 is CASSLYPGYTF. CDR3 nucleotide sequence: TGTGCCAGCAGTTTGTATCCTGGCTACACCTTC.

This chain uses TRBV20-1 with TRBJ2-2, with 13 bases lining up with TRBD2. V was pared by 3 bases and J by 7 bases, with 5 bases of the junction left unmatched. This CDR3 contains 15 residues. Germline assignment: CDR1 DFQATT and CDR2 SNEGSKA (reference sequence). The CDR3 loop is CSASPWTSGSGELFF. The CDR3 DNA is TGCAGTGCTAGCCCATGGACTAGCGGGAGCGGGGAGCTGTTTTTT.

This clonotype was counted only a few times. The CDR3 DNA reads TGCGCCAGCAGCTTGTCGCCGGGCCGAGACACTGAAGCTTTCTTT. This encodes CASSLSPGRDTEAFF. This chain connects TRBV5-1 to TRBJ1-1; D uncertain. Germline loops: CDR1 SGHRS, CDR2 YFSETQ. CDR3 length: 15 amino acids. V was shortened by 1 base and J by 3 bases, with 13 bases between the two germline ends.

This clonotype was detected only a few times. This rearrangement joins TRBV3-1 to TRBJ2-3; D perhaps matches TRBD2 (6 bases). The CDR3 totals 17 residues. Germline CDR1 LGHDT, CDR2 YNNKEL (reference sequence). Trimming cost V 4 bases and J 2 bases, with 19 bases left between them. The CDR3 is CASSRPTLAVPTDTQYF. The CDR3 nucleotides read TGTGCCAGCAGCCGGCCCACCTTAGCGGTCCCCACAGATACGCAGTATTTT.

In this sample, this clonotype turned up many times. V gene TRBV2 combines with J gene TRBJ1-1; D is unclear. CDR3 length: 11 amino acids. Trimming removed 3 bases at V and 6 bases at J, with 5 bases between. The germline V gene has CDR1 SNHLY and CDR2 FYNNEI. DNA of the CDR3: TGTGCCAGCAGTGAGATCTCTGAAGCTTTCTTT. Translating gives CASSEISEAFF. Filled out from reference TRBV2 and TRBJ1-1, the complete variable domain reads EPEVTQTPSHQVTQMGQEVILRCVPISNHLYFYWYRQILGQKVEFLVSFYNNEISEKSEIFDDQFSVERPDGSNFTLKIRSTKLEDSAMYFCASSEISEAFFGQGTRLTVV.

The gene calls are TRBV30 and TRBJ1-1, with a tentative D call TRBD1 (5 bases). Trimming took 0 bases from V and 6 from J, leaving 17 bases between them. This CDR3 comprises 15 residues. CDR1 is GTSNPN, CDR2 SVGIG, per germline (reference sequence). CDR3 loop: CAWSVQLGATAEAFF. CDR3 DNA sequence: TGTGCCTGGAGTGTACAGTTAGGGGCGACGGCTGAAGCTTTCTTT.

In this sample, this clonotype turned up a few times. The V call is TRBV11-2, the J call TRBJ2-1; 9 positions agree with TRBD2. The CDR3 loop spans 17 amino acids. The trim removed 5 bases at V and 4 bases at J, leaving 12 bases unmatched. The germline V gene has CDR1 SGHAT and CDR2 FQNNGV. The CDR3 sequence is CASSPKGGRASYNEQFF. The CDR3 region has the DNA TGTGCCAGCAGCCCAAAAGGCGGGAGGGCCTCTTACAATGAGCAGTTCTTC.

This chain uses TRBV7-2 with TRBJ2-1; 11 bases align to TRBD2. This CDR3 region has 19 residues. The junction had 7 bases not matched to a gene; V was cut back by 0 bases and J by 0 bases. The V gene's germline CDR1 is SGHTA and CDR2 FQGNSA. CDR3 nucleotide sequence: TGTGCCAGCAGCTTAGCCGGACTAGCGGGCCGAAGCTCCTACAATGAGCAGTTCTTC. This gives the protein CASSLAGLAGRSSYNEQFF.

The chain has TRBV20-1 and TRBJ1-3, with D possibly TRBD1 on 5 matching bases. Trimming shortened V by 3 bases and J by 2 bases, and 8 bases separated the two germline ends. The CDR3 has 13 residues. CDR1 DFQATT and CDR2 SNEGSKA come from the germline V gene (reference sequence). CDR3 loop: CSARGETGNTIYF. The CDR3 DNA reads as TGCAGTGCTAGGGGGGAAACTGGAAACACCATATATTTT.

The J gene is TRBJ2-7, the V gene TRBV20-1; TRBD1 agrees at 7 bases. The V segment lost 6 bases and the J segment 3 bases; nucleotides outside the gene matches: 11. Per the germline V gene, CDR1 is DFQATT and CDR2 is SNEGSKA (reference sequence). CDR3 length: 14 residues. The CDR3 DNA reads TGCAGTGCCCAGGTCGGGACAGTTGGCTACGAGCAGTACTTC. Its protein product is CSAQVGTVGYEQYF.

This clonotype has only a few counts. The chain recombines TRBV11-2 with TRBJ2-5; D is ambiguous. The CDR3 runs 16 residues. Germline V lookup: CDR1 SGHAT, CDR2 FQNNGV. With 6 bases removed from V and 3 bases from J, the gap between germline ends came to 20 bases. The CDR3 reads CASSFTGALGKETQYF. CDR3 DNA: TGTGCCAGCAGTTTTACGGGCGCCCTGGGAAAAGAGACCCAGTACTTC.

This clonotype has only a few counts. The V gene is TRBV11-2, the J gene TRBJ2-3; 10 positions match TRBD2. Germline assignment: CDR1 SGHAT and CDR2 FQNNGV. This CDR3 has 16 residues. Trimming cost V 5 bases and J 4 bases; bases outside gene matches: 9. This chain's CDR3 is CASSHTLAGVADTQYF. The CDR3 DNA reads TGTGCCAGCAGCCATACCCTAGCGGGAGTAGCAGATACGCAGTATTTT.

This chain uses TRBV6-1 with TRBJ2-7; D possibly corresponds to TRBD1 (5 bases). Trimming pared 4 bases from V and 6 bases from J, leaving 13 bases between. This CDR3 comprises 13 residues. The germline CDR1 and CDR2 sequences are MNHNS and SASEGT. CDR3 coding DNA: TGTGCCAGCAGTGTAAGGGGTTGGTCCGAGCAGTACTTC. Translation: CASSVRGWSEQYF.

This clonotype was recorded a few times. The genes are TRBV7-2 and TRBJ1-5; D unclear. The CDR3 contains 13 residues. Trimming took 1 base from V and 7 from J, leaving 8 bases between them. CDR1 SGHTA and CDR2 FQGNSA come from the germline V gene. In DNA, the CDR3 is TGTGCCAGCAGCTTAGACAGTAGGCAGCCCCAGCATTTT. Translation gives CASSLDSRQPQHF. Variable domain in full (rest from reference TRBV7-2 and TRBJ1-5): GAGVSQSPSNKVTEKGKDVELRCDPISGHTALYWYRQSLGQGLEFLIYFQGNSAPDKSGLPSDRFSAERTGGSVSTLTIQRTQQEDSAVYLCASSLDSRQPQHFGDGTRLSIL.